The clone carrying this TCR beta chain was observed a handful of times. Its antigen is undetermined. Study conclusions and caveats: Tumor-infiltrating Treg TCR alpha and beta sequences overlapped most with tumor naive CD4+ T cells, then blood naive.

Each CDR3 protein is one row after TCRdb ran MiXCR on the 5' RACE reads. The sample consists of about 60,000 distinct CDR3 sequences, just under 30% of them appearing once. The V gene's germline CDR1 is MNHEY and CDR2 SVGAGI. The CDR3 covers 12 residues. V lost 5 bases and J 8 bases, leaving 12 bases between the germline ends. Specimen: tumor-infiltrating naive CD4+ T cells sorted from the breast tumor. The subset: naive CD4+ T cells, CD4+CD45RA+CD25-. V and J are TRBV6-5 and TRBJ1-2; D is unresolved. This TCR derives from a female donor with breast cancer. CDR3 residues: CASSAFGFGYTF. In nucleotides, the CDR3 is TGTGCCAGCAGTGCGTTCGGTTTCGGCTACACCTTC.